The entry below gives a single T cell receptor beta chain sequence along with its context. A much larger clone lies one base from this, so it may be a read error. Other autoimmune disease, uncontrolled infection, pregnancy and lactation led to exclusion. The data are from a study of Graves' ophthalmopathy and Graves' hyperthyroidism. Study in general: Ahead of any treatment, peripheral blood was obtained at the initial diagnosis.

The CDR3 has 13 amino acids. Germline CDR1 and CDR2: SNHLY and FYNNEI. For repertoire sequencing, the TCR beta CDR3 regions were amplified from RNA transcripts. First-round RT-PCR relied on HTBI primers, and a second-round multiplex PCR came next. MiXCR, run by TCRdb on the multiplex PCR reads, gives a single entry per CDR3 protein. The table lists hundreds of thousands of distinct CDR3 sequences, roughly 41% of them singletons. This clonotype originated in an adult man with Graves' ophthalmopathy. Sequenced sample: peripheral blood. The chain recombines TRBV2 with TRBJ2-7; 7 positions match TRBD2. TRBJ2-5 explains the end of the DNA better; the J call may be wrong. CDR3 region: CASTSGTIGTQYF. The CDR3 coding sequence is TGTGCCAGCACCTCAGGGACTATCGGGACCCAGTACTTC.